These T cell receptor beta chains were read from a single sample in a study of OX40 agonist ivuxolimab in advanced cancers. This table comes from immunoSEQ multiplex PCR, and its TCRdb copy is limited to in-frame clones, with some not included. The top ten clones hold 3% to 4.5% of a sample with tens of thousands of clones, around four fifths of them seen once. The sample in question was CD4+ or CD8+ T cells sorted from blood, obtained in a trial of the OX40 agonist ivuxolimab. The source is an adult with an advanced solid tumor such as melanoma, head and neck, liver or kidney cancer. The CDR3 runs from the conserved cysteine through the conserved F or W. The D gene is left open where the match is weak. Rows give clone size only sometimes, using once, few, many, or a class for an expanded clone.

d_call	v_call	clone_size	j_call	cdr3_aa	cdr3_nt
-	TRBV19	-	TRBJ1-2	CASSTIDSFYGYTF	TGTGCCAGTAGCACCATCGACAGTTTCTATGGCTACACCTTC
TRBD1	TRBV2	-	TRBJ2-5	CASTGTGEETQYF	TGTGCCAGCACCGGGACAGGGGAGGAGACCCAGTACTTC
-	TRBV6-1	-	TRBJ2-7	CASSVADAYEQYF	TGTGCCAGCAGTGTAGCGGATGCCTACGAGCAGTACTTC
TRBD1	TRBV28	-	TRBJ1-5	CASTWGDRGPSNQPQHF	TGTGCCAGCACCTGGGGGGACAGGGGGCCTAGCAATCAGCCCCAGCATTTT
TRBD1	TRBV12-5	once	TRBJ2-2	CASGLPPTGQLAPNTGELFF	TGTGCTAGTGGTTTGCCACCGACAGGGCAGTTAGCTCCGAACACCGGGGAGCTGTTTTTT
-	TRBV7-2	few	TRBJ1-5	CASSLGASQPQHF	TGTGCCAGCAGCTTAGGGGCAAGTCAGCCCCAGCATTTT
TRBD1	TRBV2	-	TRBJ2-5	CATHRGWKETQYF	TGTGCCACCCACAGGGGATGGAAAGAGACCCAGTACTTC
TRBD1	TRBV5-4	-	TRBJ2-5	CAGGQGGEGQYF	TGTGCCGGCGGACAGGGGGGTGAGGGCCAGTACTTC
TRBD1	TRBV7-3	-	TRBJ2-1	CASSPRDSGNEQFF	TGTGCCAGCAGCCCAAGGGACAGTGGAAATGAGCAGTTCTTC
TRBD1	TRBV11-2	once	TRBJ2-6	CASNPYGTGGFRANVLTF	TGTGCCAGCAACCCATATGGGACAGGGGGCTTCAGGGCCAACGTCCTGACTTTC
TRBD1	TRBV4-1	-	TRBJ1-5	CASSPGTGDNQPQHF	TGCGCCAGCAGCCCCGGGACAGGGGATAATCAGCCCCAGCATTTT
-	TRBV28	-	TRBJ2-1	CATSESVNEQFF	TGTGCCACCTCCGAATCGGTAAATGAGCAGTTCTTC
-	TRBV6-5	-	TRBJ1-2	CASSYFQQDKYGYTF	TGTGCCAGCAGTTACTTTCAACAGGATAAGTATGGCTACACCTTC
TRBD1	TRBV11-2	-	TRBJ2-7	CASRPTGGRIKGYEQYF	TGTGCCAGCAGACCAACAGGGGGCCGGATTAAGGGCTACGAGCAGTACTTC
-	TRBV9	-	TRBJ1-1	CASSVVVRGGTEAFF	TGTGCCAGCAGCGTAGTGGTCAGGGGCGGCACTGAAGCTTTCTTT
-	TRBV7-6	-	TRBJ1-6	CASSLAQGNSPLHF	TGTGCCAGCAGCTTAGCCCAGGGGAATTCACCCCTCCACTTT
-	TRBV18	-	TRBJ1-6	CASSPPQGNYNSPLHF	TGTGCCAGCTCACCGCCACAAGGGAACTATAATTCACCCCTCCACTTT
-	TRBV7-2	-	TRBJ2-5	CASSLGTDRETQYF	TGTGCCAGCAGCTTAGGGACAGATAGAGAGACCCAGTACTTC
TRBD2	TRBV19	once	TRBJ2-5	CASSALGGGQETQYF	TGTGCCAGTAGTGCTCTCGGGGGGGGGCAAGAGACCCAGTACTTC
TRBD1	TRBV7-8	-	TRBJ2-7	CASRPTGGGEQYF	TGTGCCAGCAGACCGACAGGGGGCGGCGAGCAGTACTTC
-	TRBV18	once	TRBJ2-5	CASSQGQETQYF	TGTGCCAGCTCACAGGGTCAAGAGACCCAGTACTTC
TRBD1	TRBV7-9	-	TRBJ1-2	CASSGQGGYGYTF	TGTGCCAGCAGCGGACAGGGAGGCTATGGCTACACCTTC
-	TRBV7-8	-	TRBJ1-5	CASSPDPGGGAFKPQHF	TGTGCCAGCAGCCCCGACCCGGGGGGGGGCGCCTTCAAACCCCAGCATTTT